These 29 T cell receptor beta chains originate from one sample sequenced in a study of glioma-infiltrating T cells. Using RNA template, CDR3s of TCR alpha and beta were amplified with iRepertoire arm-PCR. TCRdb re-called the multiplex PCR reads through MiXCR, storing one row per CDR3 protein. The table lists about 140,000 distinct CDR3 sequences, more than 35% of them singletons. The sample consisted of glioma tissue, nonneoplastic brain tissue, or PBMCs (not recorded which). All receptors derive from a human donor with low-grade glioma or glioblastoma, undergoing nonglioma brain surgery, or in good health (not recorded which).

The chain recombines TRBV2 with TRBJ2-3; D tentatively reads TRBD1 or TRBD2 (5 bases each). Trimming removed 3 bases from V and 2 bases from J, with 15 bases in between. The CDR3 consists of 16 residues. Germline lookup yields CDR1 SNHLY and CDR2 FYNNEI. The CDR3 loop is CASSEVPGDPTDTQYF. CDR3 in DNA: TGTGCCAGCAGTGAGGTTCCCGGGGACCCCACAGATACGCAGTATTTT.

The rearrangement joins TRBV2 to TRBJ2-5; D is perhaps TRBD2 (5 bases). The V and J ends lost 7 bases and 5 bases respectively, with 14 bases between them. This CDR3 contains 13 residues. The germline gives CDR1 SNHLY, CDR2 FYNNEI. CDR3 nucleotide sequence: TGTGCCAGCAAGGACGGGGATCCGGAGACCCAGTACTTC. Translation: CASKDGDPETQYF.

This clonotype has more than one count but fewer than ten. V and J are TRBV28 and TRBJ2-1; D is unresolved. This CDR3 has 13 residues. V dropped 5 bases and J dropped 6 bases, with 11 bases sitting between them. CDR1 is MDHEN and CDR2 is SYDVKM in the germline V gene. DNA for the CDR3: TGTGCCAGCAGTGTTAGTCCCCTCAATGAGCAGTTCTTC. It translates to CASSVSPLNEQFF.

In this sample, this clonotype turned up many times. The J gene is TRBJ1-1, the V gene TRBV15; 7 bases are a match to TRBD1. Germline CDR1 and CDR2: LNHNV and YYDKDF (reference sequence). CDR3 size: 13 residues. J was trimmed by 2 bases and V by 8 bases; bases with no gene match: 5. The CDR3, as DNA: TGTGCCACCGGTGACAGGGTTAACACTGAAGCTTTCTTT. This gives the protein CATGDRVNTEAFF.

This clonotype was counted many times. As DNA, the CDR3 is TGCAGTGCCGAGTGGGGGAATCAGCCCCAGCATTTT. This sequence encodes CSAEWGNQPQHF. The chain employs TRBV20-1 and TRBJ1-5; tentative D call: TRBD1 (5 bases). Germline V gene lookup returns CDR1 DFQATT and CDR2 SNEGSKA (reference sequence). V was pared by 6 bases and J by 4 bases, with 10 bases between. This CDR3 is built from 12 residues.

The chain couples TRBV29-1 to TRBJ2-1; D gene uncertain. The CDR3 consists of 11 residues. Germline CDR1 SQVTM, CDR2 ANQGSEA. The ends were cut back, 5 bases at V and 7 bases at J, with 9 bases in the middle. CDR3 sequence: CSVSPGNEQFF. The DNA for the CDR3 is TGCAGCGTTTCTCCGGGTAATGAGCAGTTCTTC.

About this clonotype itself: A read error may produce the germline difference seen at one junction end. J is TRBJ2-1 and V is TRBV9; D possibly corresponds to TRBD2 (6 bases). The germline CDR1 and CDR2 sequences are SGDLS and YYNGEE. The CDR3 totals 15 residues. The CDR3, as DNA: TGTGCCAGCAGCGGCCGACTAGACTCCTACAATGGGCAGTTCTTC. Its translation: CASSGRLDSYNGQFF.

In its sample, this clonotype was seen many times. The chain uses TRBV7-8 and TRBJ2-3; a weak D match, TRBD2 (7 bases). Trimming took 6 bases from V and 2 from J, leaving 21 bases between them. CDR3 length equals 17 residues. CDR1 and CDR2 (germline): SGHVS, FQNEAQ. This CDR3 is CASRPARRGALTDTQYF. In DNA, the CDR3 is TGTGCCAGCAGACCAGCCCGACGGGGGGCCCTCACAGATACGCAGTATTTT. Variable domain in full (rest from reference TRBV7-8 and TRBJ2-3): GAGVSQSPRYKVAKRGQDVALRCDPISGHVSLFWYQQALGQGPEFLTYFQNEAQLDKSGLPSDRFFAERPEGSVSTLKIQRTQQEDSAVYLCASRPARRGALTDTQYFGPGTRLTVL.

There are a few counts of this clonotype. The chain has TRBV28 and TRBJ1-2, with D perhaps matching TRBD1 (5 bases). The CDR3 loop spans 14 amino acids. Germline loops: CDR1 MDHEN, CDR2 SYDVKM. Trimming pared 3 bases from V and 0 bases from J, leaving 8 bases between. The CDR3: CASSLDIANYGYTF. In DNA form, the CDR3 reads TGTGCCAGCAGTTTGGACATCGCTAACTATGGCTACACCTTC.

This clonotype appeared a few times. The CDR3 protein is CASMQPGTYYGYTF. Here the CDR3 DNA reads TGTGCCAGCATGCAGCCCGGGACATACTATGGCTACACCTTC. The chain joins TRBV27 to TRBJ1-2; D possibly corresponds to TRBD1 (6 bases). The germline V and J ends were trimmed by 7 bases and 3 bases, with 15 bases remaining between them. In germline, CDR1 is MNHEY, CDR2 SMNVEV (reference sequence). This CDR3 contains 14 residues.

V usage is TRBV24-1 and J usage is TRBJ2-5, with a weak D call TRBD2 (5 bases). The CDR3 is 13 amino acids. Germline CDR1 is KGHDR and CDR2 is SFDVKD. Trimming removed 1 base from V and 5 bases from J, with 7 bases in between. The CDR3 nucleotides read TGTGCCACCAGTGATTTTCCGGGGGAGACCCAGTACTTC. It specifies CATSDFPGETQYF.

This clonotype was counted many times. The chain carries TRBV20-1 and TRBJ2-1; TRBD2 aligns across 12 bases. Trimming removed 0 bases from V and 9 bases from J; junction bases left unmatched: 9. From germline, CDR1 is DFQATT and CDR2 SNEGSKA (reference sequence). The CDR3 length is 16 residues. CDR3 protein: CSARDPRLAGGGEQFF. The CDR3 bases are TGCAGTGCTAGAGATCCTCGCCTAGCGGGAGGGGGTGAGCAGTTCTTC.

The V call is TRBV6-1, the J call TRBJ1-1; TRBD1 is a possible D gene (5 bases). Germline V gene data show CDR1 as MNHNS and CDR2 as SASEGT. There are 14 residues in the CDR3. Deletions cut 5 bases from V and 4 bases from J, with 14 bases between. The CDR3 region is CASSYRARVTEAFF. CDR3 sequence (DNA): TGTGCCAGCAGTTATAGGGCCAGGGTCACTGAAGCTTTCTTT.

This clonotype was seen a handful of times. The chain links TRBV7-2 to TRBJ2-4; TRBD1 might be the D (5 bases). CDR1 is SGHTA, CDR2 FQGNSA, per germline. CDR3 length equals 11 residues. The V gene lost 1 base and the J gene lost 13 bases, with 8 bases spanning the gap. CDR3 DNA: TGTGCCAGCAGCTTAGACTACAGGCAGTACTTC. Translated: CASSLDYRQYF.

V usage is TRBV12-3 or TRBV12-4 and J usage is TRBJ2-4; no reliable D call. The CDR3 totals 11 residues. V was cut by 6 bases and J by 7 bases, with 7 bases left in between. This CDR3 reads CASSSQNIQYF. In DNA, the CDR3 is TGTGCCAGCAGCTCCCAGAACATTCAGTACTTC.

The table lists this clonotype with a few counts. The V and J genes are TRBV14 and TRBJ1-2; D gene ambiguous. Germline loops: CDR1 SGHDN, CDR2 FVKESK. V was pared by 6 bases and J by 5 bases, with 13 bases between. The CDR3 sequence is 13 residues long. The CDR3 region is CASSPTRKYGYTF. The CDR3 bases are TGTGCCAGCAGTCCGACCAGAAAATATGGCTACACCTTC. Filled out from reference TRBV14 and TRBJ1-2, the complete variable domain reads EAGVTQFPSHSVIEKGQTVTLRCDPISGHDNLYWYRRVMGKEIKFLLHFVKESKQDESGMPNNRFLAERTGGTYSTLKVQPAELEDSGVYFCASSPTRKYGYTFGSGTRLTVV.

This clonotype has a count of ten or more. This chain joins TRBV12-3 or TRBV12-4 and TRBJ1-1; no clear D gene. CDR3 length equals 13 residues. Trimming left V 7 bases short and J 2 bases short, with 11 bases between. CDR3 loop: CASTWTGNTEAFF. CDR3 sequence (DNA): TGTGCCAGCACCTGGACGGGAAACACTGAAGCTTTCTTT.

The rearrangement uses TRBV4-1 and TRBJ2-7, with D tentatively TRBD1 (5 bases). The germline V and J ends were trimmed by 0 bases and 2 bases, with 14 bases remaining between them. From germline, CDR1 is MGHRA and CDR2 YSYEKL. The CDR3 contains 16 residues. CDR3 region: CASSQDLGQGTYEQYF. Here the CDR3 DNA reads TGCGCCAGCAGCCAAGATCTTGGTCAGGGAACCTACGAGCAGTACTTC.

This clonotype was counted a few times. The chain is built from TRBV7-9 and TRBJ2-1; no clear D. CDR1 SEHNR and CDR2 FQNEAQ come from the germline V gene (reference sequence). This CDR3 comprises 12 residues. The V and J ends lost 1 base and 13 bases respectively, with 11 bases between them. CDR3 bases: TGTGCCAGCAGCTTAGAAAATCCCTTACAGTTCTTC. It specifies CASSLENPLQFF. Full variable domain (rest looked up from reference TRBV7-9 and TRBJ2-1): DTGVSQNPRHKITKRGQNVTFRCDPISEHNRLYWYRQTLGQGPEFLTYFQNEAQLEKSRLLSDRFSAERPKGSFSTLEIQRTEQGDSAMYLCASSLENPLQFFGPGTRLTVL.

This clonotype showed up just a few times. The J gene is TRBJ1-3, the V gene TRBV6-6; D gene ambiguous. CDR3 length: 15 amino acids. V was cut by 2 bases and J by 0 bases, with 8 bases left in between. Germline V gene data show CDR1 as MNHNY and CDR2 as SVGAGI (reference sequence). CDR3 DNA: TGTGCCAGCAGTTACGGACTCAACTCTGGAAACACCATATATTTT. This codes for CASSYGLNSGNTIYF.

The CDR3 loop is CASSYGGQSNQPQHF. DNA for the CDR3: TGTGCCAGCAGTTACGGGGGTCAGAGCAATCAGCCCCAGCATTTT. This chain joins TRBV6-6 and TRBJ1-5; tentatively, D is TRBD1 (5 bases). This CDR3 contains 15 residues. The V and J ends lost 2 bases and 1 base respectively, with 9 bases between them. The germline V gene has CDR1 MNHNY and CDR2 SVGAGI (reference sequence).

This chain uses TRBV10-3 with TRBJ1-2; no definite D call. From germline, CDR1 is ENHRY and CDR2 SYGVKD. There are 14 residues in the CDR3. V gave up 3 bases and J gave up 0 bases, with 8 bases separating them. The chain's CDR3 is CAISDVKANYGYTF. The DNA for the CDR3 is TGTGCCATCAGTGACGTCAAAGCTAACTATGGCTACACCTTC.

The chain's CDR3 is CASSRGTYTDTQYF. CDR3 nucleotide sequence: TGTGCCAGCAGTCGGGGGACCTACACAGATACGCAGTATTTT. The gene calls are TRBV6-2 or TRBV6-3 and TRBJ2-3, with a tentative D call TRBD2 (6 bases). Germline-derived CDR1 and CDR2 are MNHEY and SVGEGT. The CDR3 runs 14 residues. V was trimmed by 5 bases and J by 2 bases, leaving 11 bases between them.

V and J are TRBV11-2 and TRBJ2-5; 11 bases are shared with TRBD2. The CDR3 sequence is 16 residues long. Unmatched junction bases numbered 6, after V lost 5 bases and J lost 1 base. Looked up from germline, CDR1 is SGHAT and CDR2 is FQNNGV. The CDR3 spells CASSPLLAGAQETQYF. The DNA for the CDR3 is TGTGCCAGCAGCCCTCTACTAGCGGGGGCCCAAGAGACCCAGTACTTC. The full variable domain, its missing parts supplied by reference TRBV11-2 and TRBJ2-5, is EAGVAQSPRYKIIEKRQSVAFWCNPISGHATLYWYQQILGQGPKLLIQFQNNGVVDDSQLPKDRFSAERLKGVDSTLKIQPAKLEDSAVYLCASSPLLAGAQETQYFGPGTRLLVL.

The CDR3 DNA is TGTGCCATCAGTGAGTCCCCCTCCGGGCTCTCCACAGATACGCAGTATTTT. Amino acids: CAISESPSGLSTDTQYF. V gene TRBV10-3 combines with J gene TRBJ2-3; no definite D call. V was pared by 0 bases and J by 2 bases, with 15 bases between. This CDR3 region has 17 residues. The germline gives CDR1 ENHRY, CDR2 SYGVKD.

This chain joins TRBV4-3 and TRBJ1-2, with D uncertain. V was cut by 1 base and J by 2 bases, with 8 bases left in between. CDR1 and CDR2 from the germline V gene are LGHNA and YSLEER. CDR3 length equals 14 residues. For the CDR3, the DNA is TGCGCCAGCAGCCAAGTATCGGGGAACTATGGCTACACCTTC. As protein: CASSQVSGNYGYTF.

The chain uses TRBV19 and TRBJ1-1; unclear D gene. Per the germline V gene, CDR1 is LNHDA and CDR2 is SQIVND (reference sequence). V lost 8 bases to trimming and J lost 1 base, with 11 bases between them. The length of the CDR3 is 13 residues. CDR3 loop: CASRSRENTEAFF. As DNA, the CDR3 is TGTGCCAGTCGGTCCCGGGAGAACACTGAAGCTTTCTTT.

This clonotype was observed a few times. V and J are TRBV25-1 and TRBJ2-1; 7 bases line up with TRBD2. Germline CDR1 is MGHDK and CDR2 is SYGVNS. The CDR3 spans 14 residues. The junction had 5 bases not matched to a gene; V was cut back by 3 bases and J by 6 bases. CDR3: CASSDLRGSNEQFF. The CDR3 DNA sequence: TGTGCCAGCAGTGACCTGCGGGGGAGCAATGAGCAGTTCTTC.

This clonotype showed up just a few times. The chain carries TRBV20-1 and TRBJ1-6; TRBD1 matches at 8 bases. Germline CDR1 reads DFQATT; CDR2 reads SNEGSKA (reference sequence). CDR3 length equals 16 residues. The ends lost 0 bases at V and 9 bases at J; junction bases unmatched: 10. Written as DNA, the CDR3 is TGCAGTGCTAGAGATCCCGTTCGGACAGGGAGTTCACCCCTCCACTTT. Amino acid sequence: CSARDPVRTGSSPLHF.